These 20 T cell receptor beta chains were all obtained from the same sample, sequenced in a study of T cell repertoires in cytomegalovirus infection. TCRdb processed the reads anew with MiXCR; each CDR3 protein has one entry. Of roughly 600,000 distinct CDR3 sequences in the sample, 20% to 30% were seen once. The sample consisted of CD8+ T cells from PBMCs. These receptors were collected from a human donor in good health (CMV status not recorded). Some clones in this sample may be carry-over from other donors' samples.

This clonotype appeared many times. The V gene is TRBV27, the J gene TRBJ1-1; TRBD1 agrees at 8 bases. The V segment lost 5 bases and the J segment 0 bases; nucleotides outside the gene matches: 5. Germline V CDR1 and CDR2: MNHEY, SMNVEV (reference sequence). The CDR3 runs 15 residues. Written as DNA, the CDR3 is TGTGCCAGCAGTAGAAGGGACAGGCTGAACACTGAAGCTTTCTTT. Amino acids: CASSRRDRLNTEAFF.

The sample holds many counts of this clonotype. The rearrangement links TRBV7-6 to TRBJ2-1; TRBD2 matches at 15 bases. The germline CDR1 and CDR2 sequences are SGHVS and FNYEAQ. The CDR3 totals 17 residues. Trimming cost V 5 bases and J 4 bases; bases outside gene matches: 6. CDR3 nucleotide sequence: TGTGCCAGCAGCCTCGCGGGACTAGCGGGGGGTTACAATGAGCAGTTCTTC. This gives the protein CASSLAGLAGGYNEQFF.

The chain has TRBV6-2 or TRBV6-3 and TRBJ2-6; D may match TRBD1 or TRBD2 (5 bases each). The CDR3 consists of 19 residues. CDR1 is MNHEY and CDR2 is SVGEGT in the germline V gene. Trimming left V 3 bases short and J 2 bases short, with 20 bases between. The CDR3 loop is CASSYNKKVGEAGANVLTF. As DNA, the CDR3 is TGTGCCAGCAGTTATAACAAAAAAGTGGGGGAAGCTGGGGCCAACGTCCTGACTTTC.

This clonotype has just a few counts. The CDR3 reads CSASGTAADTEAFF. The CDR3 nucleotides are TGCAGCGCCTCCGGGACTGCCGCGGACACTGAAGCTTTCTTT. This chain connects TRBV29-1 to TRBJ1-1, with TRBD1 as a possible D gene (5 bases). Germline values: CDR1 SQVTM, CDR2 ANQGSEA. Trimming left V 7 bases short and J 3 bases short, with 18 bases between. The CDR3 sequence is 14 residues long.

This chain connects TRBV4-1 to TRBJ2-3, with D unclear. Deletions cut 0 bases from V and 0 bases from J, with 10 bases between. Germline lookup yields CDR1 MGHRA and CDR2 YSYEKL. The CDR3 is 16 amino acids. CDR3 coding DNA: TGCGCCAGCAGCCAAGATAGTCGGGCAAGCACAGATACGCAGTATTTT. Residues: CASSQDSRASTDTQYF.

Ten or more counts support this clonotype. The chain carries TRBV7-2 and TRBJ1-2; D gene unclear. Deletions cut 3 bases from V and 2 bases from J, with 4 bases between. This CDR3 comprises 12 residues. The germline V gene has CDR1 SGHTA and CDR2 FQGNSA. The CDR3 DNA is TGTGCCAGCAGCTTCAAAAACTATGGCTACACCTTC. Translation: CASSFKNYGYTF.

Points on this clonotype: It may be a read error: a sequence one base away is much more abundant. This chain links TRBV6-1 with TRBJ1-4, with 7 bases matching TRBD1. The CDR3 sequence is 14 residues long. The trim removed 8 bases at V and 8 bases at J, leaving 11 bases unmatched. CDR1 and CDR2 (germline): MNHNS, SASEGT. CDR3 sequence: CASSTSGQYEKLFF. CDR3 sequence (DNA): TGTGCCAGCTCCACTTCGGGACAGTACGAAAAACTGTTTTTT.

This clonotype was observed a handful of times. The chain carries TRBV20-1 and TRBJ1-5; D remains ambiguous. This CDR3 comprises 15 residues. The germline V gene has CDR1 DFQATT and CDR2 SNEGSKA (reference sequence). Trimming shortened V by 1 base and J by 4 bases, and 14 bases separated the two germline ends. CDR3 amino acids: CSARVKGYLNQPQHF. CDR3 DNA: TGCAGTGCTAGAGTAAAAGGGTACCTAAATCAGCCCCAGCATTTT.

The chain is built from TRBV19 and TRBJ1-1, with TRBD1 matching 7 bases. The CDR3 covers 15 residues. V was pared by 6 bases and J by 1 base, with 8 bases of the junction left unmatched. CDR1 and CDR2 (germline): LNHDA, SQIVND (reference sequence). CDR3 DNA: TGTGCCAGTAGCCCCTGGCGGGACAGGAACACTGAAGCTTTCTTT. Amino acid sequence: CASSPWRDRNTEAFF.

This clonotype was found a few times. The rearrangement uses TRBV10-3 and TRBJ1-1, with D perhaps TRBD1 (6 bases). From germline, CDR1 is ENHRY and CDR2 SYGVKD. Trimming stripped 4 bases from V and 5 bases from J, with 14 bases between. The CDR3 has 14 amino acids. CDR3 amino acids: CAISVGGTGTEAFF. CDR3 DNA sequence: TGTGCCATCAGTGTAGGGGGGACTGGTACTGAAGCTTTCTTT.

This clonotype has more than one count but fewer than ten. The chain is built from TRBV5-1 and TRBJ1-1; 8 bases line up with TRBD1. The germline V gene has CDR1 SGHRS and CDR2 YFSETQ. The V segment lost 1 base and the J segment 4 bases; nucleotides outside the gene matches: 6. The length of the CDR3 is 15 residues. CDR3 DNA: TGCGCCAGCAGCTTGACAGGGGGTGAGGGCACTGAAGCTTTCTTT. It translates to CASSLTGGEGTEAFF. The full variable domain, rest sourced from reference TRBV5-1 and TRBJ1-1, is KAGVTQTPRYLIKTRGQQVTLSCSPISGHRSVSWYQQTPGQGLQFLFEYFSETQRNKGNFPGRFSGRQFSNSRSEMNVSTLELGDSALYLCASSLTGGEGTEAFFGQGTRLTVV.

This clonotype was seen at least ten times. The chain has TRBV7-9 and TRBJ2-1; TRBD2 is a possible D gene (5 bases). The CDR3 has 15 amino acids. The germline V gene encodes CDR1 SEHNR and CDR2 FQNEAQ (reference sequence). V was shortened by 0 bases and J by 0 bases, with 6 bases between the two germline ends. CDR3 region: CASSLALVSYNEQFF. CDR3 coding DNA: TGTGCCAGCAGCTTAGCACTAGTCTCCTACAATGAGCAGTTCTTC.

This clonotype was seen many times. The rearrangement uses TRBV7-8 and TRBJ2-1, with a tentative D call TRBD1 (5 bases). This CDR3 contains 17 residues. Looked up from germline, CDR1 is SGHVS and CDR2 is FQNEAQ. The V end lost 2 bases, the J end lost 0 bases, and 14 bases lay between the germline ends. The CDR3 DNA follows: TGTGCCAGCAGCTTACCCCGTTCAGACAGCTCCTACAATGAGCAGTTCTTC. This encodes CASSLPRSDSSYNEQFF.

As concerns this clonotype: A much larger clone lies a single base off, so this may be a read error. This rearrangement joins TRBV6-2 or TRBV6-3 to TRBJ1-5; no definite D call. The CDR3 runs to 14 residues. V shed 6 bases and J shed 3 bases, with 12 bases lying between them. CDR1 is MNHEY and CDR2 is SVGEGT in the germline V gene. The CDR3 DNA reads TGTGCCAGCAGAACAGAGCCTAACAATCAGCCCCAGCATTTT. This gives the protein CASRTEPNNQPQHF.

This clonotype was counted only a few times. J is TRBJ1-4 and V is TRBV12-5; D perhaps matches TRBD1 (5 bases). Germline CDR1 is LGHNT and CDR2 is FRNRAP. CDR3 size: 15 residues. The V gene lost 3 bases and the J gene lost 5 bases, with 13 bases spanning the gap. The CDR3 coding sequence is TGTGCTAGTGGTTTCCCAGGGACGGGGAATGAAAAACTGTTTTTT. Translating gives CASGFPGTGNEKLFF.

In its sample, this clonotype was seen a few times. CDR3 protein: CAIGGGSTGELFF. For the CDR3, the DNA is TGTGCCATTGGAGGGGGAAGTACCGGGGAGCTGTTTTTT. The chain employs TRBV7-9 and TRBJ2-2; TRBD1 or TRBD2 may be the D gene (6 bases each). Germline CDR1 SEHNR, CDR2 FQNEAQ (reference sequence). V lost 10 bases to trimming and J lost 5 bases, with 14 bases between them. This CDR3 comprises 13 residues.

There are many counts of this clonotype. The chain couples TRBV14 to TRBJ2-1; TRBD1 matches at 9 bases. The CDR3 totals 16 residues. The V segment lost 1 base and the J segment 4 bases; nucleotides outside the gene matches: 5. Germline-derived CDR1 and CDR2 are SGHDN and FVKESK. The CDR3 reads CASSQVGQGTYNEQFF. CDR3 coding DNA: TGTGCCAGCAGCCAAGTCGGACAGGGGACTTACAATGAGCAGTTCTTC.

The chain joins TRBV15 to TRBJ2-1, with unresolved D. Trimming removed 1 base from V and 10 bases from J, with 5 bases in between. Germline loops: CDR1 LNHNV, CDR2 YYDKDF (reference sequence). The CDR3 length is 11 residues. The CDR3 sequence is CATSRAREQFF. DNA of the CDR3: TGTGCCACCAGCAGAGCGCGGGAGCAGTTCTTC.

This clonotype was detected a few times. The rearrangement links TRBV2 to TRBJ2-7, with 8 bases identical to TRBD1. Germline lookup yields CDR1 SNHLY and CDR2 FYNNEI. The V and J ends lost 7 bases and 0 bases, in that order; junction bases with no gene match: 5. CDR3 size: 14 residues. The CDR3 reads CASISGTGSYEQYV. The CDR3 nucleotides read TGTGCCAGCATATCCGGGACAGGCTCCTACGAGCAGTACGTC.

This chain connects TRBV20-1 to TRBJ2-7; TRBD1 matches at 8 bases. Germline V gene data show CDR1 as DFQATT and CDR2 as SNEGSKA (reference sequence). Trimming cost V 5 bases and J 2 bases; bases outside gene matches: 8. This CDR3 comprises 14 residues. CDR3 region: CSAFDRGNAYEQYV. In DNA form, the CDR3 reads TGCAGTGCTTTTGACAGGGGCAACGCCTACGAGCAGTACGTC.